This T cell receptor (beta chain) was profiled in a study of a mutant IDH1 vaccine in newly diagnosed glioma. Study context: Treatment recipients were about 62% male and 37.5% female, and their mean age was roughly 44 years.

Regarding the study as a whole: Vaccination elicited immune responses in roughly 93% of patients. Changes in top peripheral clonotypes did not appear linked to pseudoprogression.

Produced via immunoSEQ multiplex PCR; TCRdb's table is partial and in-frame only. The table shows approximately 16,000 clones, with nearly 97% occurring only once. Time point denoted: baseline, week 1 (first vaccination visit). Treatment here: pre-vaccination baseline after standard-of-care therapy. Patients carried new grade 3 or 4 IDH1-mutant astrocytomas lacking nuclear ATRX. Comments on this clone: Its target is unknown.

This TCR was recovered from a young woman with glioma. Some clones in this sample may be carry-over from other donors' samples. The sequencing used peripheral blood mononuclear cells (PBMCs), collected from a glioma patient treated with radiotherapy, temozolomide or both.

The CDR3 loop is CASSGPTGDYNSPLHF. The CDR3, as DNA: TGTGCCAGCAGTGGACCCACAGGGGACTATAATTCACCCCTCCACTTT. This chain uses TRBV6-1 with TRBJ1-6; 7 bases align to TRBD1. The CDR3 has 16 residues. CDR1 and CDR2 (germline): MNHNS, SASEGT. V dropped 4 bases and J dropped 3; count of bases not matched to a gene: 6.